Each of the 5 T cell receptor beta chains below was sequenced from the same sample in a study of identical twins. TCRdb reanalysed the 5' RACE reads using MiXCR and keeps one entry per CDR3 protein. Of approximately 680,000 distinct CDR3 sequences in the sample, about 7.6% are singletons; the top ten hold 1.6%. This sample also appeared in a second study, on yellow fever vaccine responses in identical twins.

Sequencing was done on a sample of PBMCs. All receptors derive from a woman younger than 35 in good health.

J is TRBJ2-3 and V is TRBV20-1; possibly TRBD1 or TRBD2 for D (5 bases each). V gave up 6 bases and J gave up 5 bases, with 18 bases separating them. Per the germline V gene, CDR1 is DFQATT and CDR2 is SNEGSKA (reference sequence). This CDR3 contains 14 residues. CDR3 protein: CSARVGTWGDTQYF. The DNA of the CDR3 is TGCAGTGCCCGCGTGGGGACCTGGGGAGATACGCAGTATTTT.

As for this clonotype: Just one base apart from a much larger clone, this may be a read error. The J gene is TRBJ2-5, the V gene TRBV12-3 or TRBV12-4, with TRBD2 matching 15 bases. This CDR3 contains 16 residues. The CDR3 reads CASSPGLAGGQEIQYF. The CDR3 coding sequence is TGTGCCAGCAGTCCGGGACTAGCGGGAGGTCAAGAGATCCAGTACTTC.

This clonotype has a count of ten or more. V usage is TRBV27 and J usage is TRBJ1-5; D not certain. Germline CDR1 MNHEY, CDR2 SMNVEV (reference sequence). The CDR3 runs 14 residues. V was shortened by 3 bases and J by 2 bases, with 8 bases between the two germline ends. CDR3 residues: CASSLVMGNQPQHF. The CDR3, as DNA: TGTGCCAGCAGTTTGGTAATGGGCAATCAGCCCCAGCATTTT.

This clonotype was seen ten or more times. This chain uses TRBV12-3 or TRBV12-4 with TRBJ2-5; 7 nucleotides agree with TRBD2. The trim removed 2 bases at V and 2 bases at J, leaving 5 bases unmatched. The CDR3 extends over 15 amino acids. The CDR3 nucleotides are TGTGCCAGCAGTTTATTAGCTAGCGGACAAGAGACCCAGTACTTC. It specifies CASSLLASGQETQYF.

This clonotype was picked up many times. This chain uses TRBV20-1 with TRBJ1-1, with D unresolved. V was cut by 3 bases and J by 7 bases, with 15 bases left in between. Germline V gives CDR1 DFQATT, CDR2 SNEGSKA (reference sequence). This CDR3 spans 13 amino acids. The CDR3 reads CSASVGFLHEAFF. The CDR3, as DNA: TGCAGTGCTAGTGTCGGGTTCCTACATGAAGCTTTCTTT.